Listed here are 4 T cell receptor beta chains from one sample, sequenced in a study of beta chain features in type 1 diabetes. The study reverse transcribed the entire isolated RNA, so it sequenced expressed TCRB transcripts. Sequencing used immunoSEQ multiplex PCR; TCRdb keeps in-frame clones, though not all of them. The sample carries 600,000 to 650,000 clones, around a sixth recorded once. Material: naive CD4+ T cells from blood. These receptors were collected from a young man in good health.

The CDR3 sequence: CASSTGTSYEQYF. The CDR3, as DNA: TGCGCCAGCAGCACAGGGACCTCCTACGAGCAGTACTTC. The rearrangement joins TRBV5-1 to TRBJ2-7; D possibly corresponds to TRBD1 (6 bases). Germline values: CDR1 SGHRS, CDR2 YFSETQ. V gave up 4 bases and J gave up 0 bases, with 8 bases separating them. This CDR3 is built from 13 residues.

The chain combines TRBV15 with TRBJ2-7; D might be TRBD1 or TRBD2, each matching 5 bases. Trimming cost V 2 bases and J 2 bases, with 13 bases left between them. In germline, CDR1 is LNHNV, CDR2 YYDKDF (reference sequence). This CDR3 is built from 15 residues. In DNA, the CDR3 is TGTGCCACCAGCAGACCCATCCGGGGCCCCTACGAGCAGTACTTC. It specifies CATSRPIRGPYEQYF.

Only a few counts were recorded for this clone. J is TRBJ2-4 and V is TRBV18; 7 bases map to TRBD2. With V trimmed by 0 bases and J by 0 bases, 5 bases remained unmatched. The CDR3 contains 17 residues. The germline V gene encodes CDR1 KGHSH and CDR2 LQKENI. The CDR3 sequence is CASSPPALAVAKNIQYF. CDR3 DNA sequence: TGTGCCAGCTCACCACCGGCGCTAGCGGTAGCCAAAAACATTCAGTACTTC.

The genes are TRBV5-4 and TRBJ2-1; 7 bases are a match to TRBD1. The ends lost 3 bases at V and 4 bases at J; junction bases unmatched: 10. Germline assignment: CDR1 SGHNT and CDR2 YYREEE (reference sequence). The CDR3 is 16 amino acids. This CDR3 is CASSSGTVQFYNEQFF. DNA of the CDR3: TGTGCCAGCAGCTCAGGGACAGTACAATTTTACAATGAGCAGTTCTTC.